This is a list of T cell receptor beta chains from one sample in a study of T cells in Graves' hyperthyroidism and ophthalmopathy. From the multiplex PCR reads, TCRdb called clonotypes with MiXCR, one entry per CDR3 protein. The sample yields fewer than 900,000 distinct CDR3 sequences, 16% seen once. Sequences were obtained from blood. The source is a man younger than 35 with Graves' hyperthyroidism. Both conserved end residues are part of each CDR3. Fields, in order: D gene, J gene, clone size, V gene, CDR3 DNA, CDR3 protein. The D gene is left open where the match is weak. Clone sizes are given selectively: once, few, many, or a class where the clone is expanded.

d_gene: NA
j_gene: TRBJ1-1
abundance: NA
v_gene: TRBV9
CDR3nt: TGTGCCAGCAGCGTAGGGCAGGGGTATGAAGCTTTCTTT
CDR3aa: CASSVGQGYEAFF

d_gene: NA
j_gene: TRBJ2-1
abundance: NA
v_gene: TRBV19
CDR3nt: TGTGCCAGTTCCTTACAGCGGACAAGCTCCTACAATGAGCAGTTCTTC
CDR3aa: CASSLQRTSSYNEQFF

d_gene: TRBD1
j_gene: TRBJ2-7
abundance: NA
v_gene: TRBV20-1
CDR3nt: TGCAGTGCTCCTCTCCGGGACAGGGGTTACGAGCAGTACTTC
CDR3aa: CSAPLRDRGYEQYF

d_gene: NA
j_gene: TRBJ2-2
abundance: few
v_gene: TRBV12-5
CDR3nt: TGTGCTAGTGGTAGAGGATCTTCCCCGGGGGAGCTGTTTTTT
CDR3aa: CASGRGSSPGELFF

d_gene: NA
j_gene: TRBJ1-1
abundance: few
v_gene: TRBV18
CDR3nt: TGTGCCAGCTCGCAGTCCCAGGGGTTGAACACTGAAGCTTTCTTT
CDR3aa: CASSQSQGLNTEAFF

d_gene: NA
j_gene: TRBJ1-2
abundance: few
v_gene: TRBV6-2/TRBV6-3
CDR3nt: TGTGCCAGCAGTGCGACCCCCCAGGGTGACTATGGCTACACCTTC
CDR3aa: CASSATPQGDYGYTF

d_gene: TRBD2
j_gene: TRBJ2-7
abundance: many
v_gene: TRBV27
CDR3nt: TGTGCCAGCAGTTTTCTAGGGACTACAACCTACGAGCAGTACTTC
CDR3aa: CASSFLGTTTYEQYF

d_gene: TRBD2
j_gene: TRBJ2-1
abundance: many
v_gene: TRBV4-2
CDR3nt: TGTGCCAGCAGCCAAGTTCCTAGCGGGAGTAATGAGCAGTTCTTC
CDR3aa: CASSQVPSGSNEQFF

d_gene: NA
j_gene: TRBJ1-1
abundance: many
v_gene: TRBV2
CDR3nt: TGTGCCAGCAGTGAGACTGCGAACACTGAAGCTTTCTTT
CDR3aa: CASSETANTEAFF

d_gene: NA
j_gene: TRBJ2-4
abundance: NA
v_gene: TRBV7-9
CDR3nt: TGTGCCAGCAGCTTGGATAGTGGCAGGGCATTAGCCAAAAACATTCAGTACTTC
CDR3aa: CASSLDSGRALAKNIQYF

d_gene: NA
j_gene: TRBJ2-7
abundance: many
v_gene: TRBV20-1
CDR3nt: TGCAGTGCCCCGGTTGGGCGGGATCTAAACGAGCAGTACTTC
CDR3aa: CSAPVGRDLNEQYF

d_gene: TRBD1
j_gene: TRBJ2-7
abundance: many
v_gene: TRBV28
CDR3nt: TGTGCCAGCAGCCGTATCGACAGGGGCCCCTCCTACGAGCAGTACTTC
CDR3aa: CASSRIDRGPSYEQYF

d_gene: NA
j_gene: TRBJ2-5
abundance: many
v_gene: TRBV2
CDR3nt: TGTGCCAGGGCTACAGGGAAAGAGACCCAGTACTTC
CDR3aa: CARATGKETQYF

d_gene: TRBD1
j_gene: TRBJ1-2
abundance: few
v_gene: TRBV6-1
CDR3nt: TGTGCCAGCAGTCACCCAGGACAGGGCGACTATGGCTACACCTTC
CDR3aa: CASSHPGQGDYGYTF

d_gene: TRBD2
j_gene: TRBJ2-5
abundance: few
v_gene: TRBV7-9
CDR3nt: TGTGCCAGCAGCCCTGGACTAGCGGGAGGCCAGTACCAAGAGACCCAGTACTTC
CDR3aa: CASSPGLAGGQYQETQYF

d_gene: TRBD2
j_gene: TRBJ2-3
abundance: NA
v_gene: TRBV20-1
CDR3nt: TGCAGTGCTACAGCCCAAGCGGGAGGGGCAGATACGCAGTATTTT
CDR3aa: CSATAQAGGADTQYF

d_gene: TRBD2
j_gene: TRBJ2-2
abundance: NA
v_gene: TRBV30
CDR3nt: TGTGCCTGGAACGTAGCGGGAGGGATCGTCGGGGAGCTGTTTTTT
CDR3aa: CAWNVAGGIVGELFF

d_gene: TRBD1
j_gene: TRBJ1-2
abundance: many
v_gene: TRBV28
CDR3nt: TGTGCCAGCACCGTGAACAGGGGGCTTGGCTACACCTTC
CDR3aa: CASTVNRGLGYTF

d_gene: NA
j_gene: TRBJ2-5
abundance: NA
v_gene: TRBV6-1
CDR3nt: TGTGCCACTTTTGAAGAGACCCAGTACTTC
CDR3aa: CATFEETQYF

d_gene: TRBD1
j_gene: TRBJ1-2
abundance: NA
v_gene: TRBV6-2/TRBV6-3
CDR3nt: TGTGCCAGCAGTTACTCGACAGGGGGCGCTTATGGCTACACCTTC
CDR3aa: CASSYSTGGAYGYTF

d_gene: NA
j_gene: TRBJ2-6
abundance: few
v_gene: TRBV7-9
CDR3nt: TGTGCCAGCAGCTTAACTAAGGCTGGGGCCAACGTCCTGACTTTC
CDR3aa: CASSLTKAGANVLTF

d_gene: NA
j_gene: TRBJ2-1
abundance: many
v_gene: TRBV20-1
CDR3nt: TGCAGTGCTCCCGACGGGCGGGATCCCCGCGAGGAGCAGTTCTTC
CDR3aa: CSAPDGRDPREEQFF

d_gene: TRBD2
j_gene: TRBJ2-3
abundance: many
v_gene: TRBV28
CDR3nt: TGTGCCAGCAGTTTAGATCGCGGGGGGGCGGGTACGCAGTATTTT
CDR3aa: CASSLDRGGAGTQYF

d_gene: NA
j_gene: TRBJ2-5
abundance: NA
v_gene: TRBV7-2
CDR3nt: TGTGCCAGCAGCTTAGGTGACTACCGGGTAGAGACCCAGTACTTC
CDR3aa: CASSLGDYRVETQYF

d_gene: TRBD1
j_gene: TRBJ2-3
abundance: many
v_gene: TRBV18
CDR3nt: TGTGCCAGCTCACCCGACAGGGAGAACACAGATACGCAGTATTTT
CDR3aa: CASSPDRENTDTQYF

d_gene: TRBD1
j_gene: TRBJ2-1
abundance: once
v_gene: TRBV4-1
CDR3nt: TGCGCCAGCAGCCGCGTCAGGGGGACGGGTGAGCAGTTCTTC
CDR3aa: CASSRVRGTGEQFF

d_gene: NA
j_gene: TRBJ2-5
abundance: few
v_gene: TRBV11-2
CDR3nt: TGTGCCAGCAGCTTAATTGATATAGGGGGGACCCAGTACTTC
CDR3aa: CASSLIDIGGTQYF

d_gene: NA
j_gene: TRBJ2-1
abundance: few
v_gene: TRBV27
CDR3nt: TGTGCCAGCGGTACGGGTGCTTGGTACAATGAGCAGTTCTTC
CDR3aa: CASGTGAWYNEQFF

d_gene: NA
j_gene: TRBJ2-1
abundance: many
v_gene: TRBV20-1
CDR3nt: TGCAGTGCTTCGACAACAGGGTTTGAGCAGTTCTTC
CDR3aa: CSASTTGFEQFF

d_gene: NA
j_gene: TRBJ2-7
abundance: few
v_gene: TRBV9
CDR3nt: TGTGCCAGCAGCAAACTGCAGGGAAACGAGCAGTACTTC
CDR3aa: CASSKLQGNEQYF

d_gene: TRBD1
j_gene: TRBJ1-2
abundance: many
v_gene: TRBV28
CDR3nt: TGTGCCAGCAGTTCAGGGGGCAGTGGCTACACCTTC
CDR3aa: CASSSGGSGYTF

d_gene: NA
j_gene: TRBJ1-5
abundance: many
v_gene: TRBV7-9
CDR3nt: TGTGCCAGCAGCCAGTCAGGGTGGGGTCAGCCCCAGCATTTT
CDR3aa: CASSQSGWGQPQHF

d_gene: NA
j_gene: TRBJ1-5
abundance: many
v_gene: TRBV7-6
CDR3nt: TGTGCCAGCAGCTTATGGGGGGGCGGGCAGCCCCAGCATTTT
CDR3aa: CASSLWGGGQPQHF

d_gene: NA
j_gene: TRBJ2-3
abundance: many
v_gene: TRBV5-1
CDR3nt: TGCGCCAGCAAACCGGGACCCTCGACAGATACGCAGTATTTT
CDR3aa: CASKPGPSTDTQYF

d_gene: NA
j_gene: TRBJ2-2
abundance: many
v_gene: TRBV28
CDR3nt: TGTGCCAGCAGAGCCGACAAGAACACCGGGGAGCTGTTTTTT
CDR3aa: CASRADKNTGELFF

d_gene: TRBD2
j_gene: TRBJ2-1
abundance: NA
v_gene: TRBV10-3
CDR3nt: TGTGCCATCAGTGACCCGGGAGGAGCGGATAATGAGCAGTTCTTC
CDR3aa: CAISDPGGADNEQFF

d_gene: TRBD2
j_gene: TRBJ2-5
abundance: many
v_gene: TRBV12-5
CDR3nt: TGTGCTAGTGGTTTGGTAATGAGACTAGCGGGAGAGGTGGAGACCCAGTACTTC
CDR3aa: CASGLVMRLAGEVETQYF

d_gene: NA
j_gene: TRBJ2-1
abundance: few
v_gene: TRBV27
CDR3nt: TGTGCCAGCAGTATAAGGGGAAACAATGAGCAGTTCTTC
CDR3aa: CASSIRGNNEQFF

d_gene: TRBD1
j_gene: TRBJ2-1
abundance: many
v_gene: TRBV2
CDR3nt: TGTGCCAGCAGGCCCCGGGACAGCTCCTACAATGAGCAGTTCTTC
CDR3aa: CASRPRDSSYNEQFF

d_gene: NA
j_gene: TRBJ1-2
abundance: NA
v_gene: TRBV6-1
CDR3nt: TGTGCCAGCAGTGACTCCGGGAGGATCTATGGCTACACCTTC
CDR3aa: CASSDSGRIYGYTF

d_gene: NA
j_gene: TRBJ2-1
abundance: many
v_gene: TRBV6-2/TRBV6-3
CDR3nt: TGTGCCAGCAGTTACCGGATGGCGGAAGGATACAATGAGCAGTTCTTC
CDR3aa: CASSYRMAEGYNEQFF

d_gene: TRBD2
j_gene: TRBJ2-3
abundance: many
v_gene: TRBV28
CDR3nt: TGTGCCAGCGCACTGATCGGGACTAGCTTTTTAAATACGCAGTATTTT
CDR3aa: CASALIGTSFLNTQYF

d_gene: TRBD2
j_gene: TRBJ2-7
abundance: many
v_gene: TRBV30
CDR3nt: TGTGCCTGGACCCTAGGGCGGGAGGCCGAGCAGTACTTC
CDR3aa: CAWTLGREAEQYF

d_gene: NA
j_gene: TRBJ1-1
abundance: many
v_gene: TRBV20-1
CDR3nt: TGCAGTGCTACACGCGGGGGGACTGAAGCTTTCTTT
CDR3aa: CSATRGGTEAFF

d_gene: NA
j_gene: TRBJ1-1
abundance: many
v_gene: TRBV28
CDR3nt: TGTGCCAGCAGTCTTCAGGGGCAAGCTTTCTTT
CDR3aa: CASSLQGQAFF

d_gene: NA
j_gene: TRBJ2-3
abundance: NA
v_gene: TRBV19
CDR3nt: TGTGCCACTAGCACAGGGCTACTGTTCACAGATACGCAGTATTTT
CDR3aa: CATSTGLLFTDTQYF

d_gene: NA
j_gene: TRBJ1-2
abundance: NA
v_gene: TRBV4-1
CDR3nt: TGCGCCAGCAGCCCTAACCCAGCTAACTATGGCTACACCTTC
CDR3aa: CASSPNPANYGYTF

d_gene: NA
j_gene: TRBJ2-2
abundance: NA
v_gene: TRBV5-1
CDR3nt: TGCGCCAGCAGCTCCAATACAGGGAACACCGGGGAGCTGTTTTTT
CDR3aa: CASSSNTGNTGELFF

d_gene: NA
j_gene: TRBJ2-5
abundance: many
v_gene: TRBV28
CDR3nt: TGTGCCAGCAGTTTAGGGCTAGCTCACTTAGAGACCCAGTACTTC
CDR3aa: CASSLGLAHLETQYF

d_gene: NA
j_gene: TRBJ2-7
abundance: NA
v_gene: TRBV6-2/TRBV6-3
CDR3nt: TGTGCCAGCAGTTACTTCAACGAGCAGTACTTC
CDR3aa: CASSYFNEQYF

d_gene: TRBD1
j_gene: TRBJ2-6
abundance: NA
v_gene: TRBV7-6
CDR3nt: TGTGCCAGCAGCTTAAGGACAGGGACGTTCTCTAGGGCCAACGTCCTGACTTTC
CDR3aa: CASSLRTGTFSRANVLTF

d_gene: NA
j_gene: TRBJ2-3
abundance: many
v_gene: TRBV7-3
CDR3nt: TGTGCCAGCAGCTTAACGGGCACACGAGATACGCAGTATTTT
CDR3aa: CASSLTGTRDTQYF

d_gene: NA
j_gene: TRBJ2-7
abundance: NA
v_gene: TRBV13
CDR3nt: TGTGCCAGCAGCGGGGGGGCGACTATAGAGCAGTACTTC
CDR3aa: CASSGGATIEQYF

d_gene: TRBD2
j_gene: TRBJ2-2
abundance: once
v_gene: TRBV29-1
CDR3nt: TGCAGCGTTGTGCCTGCGGGAGTGTACAACACCTGGGAGCTGTTTTTT
CDR3aa: CSVVPAGVYNTWELFF